Shown below are 32 T cell receptor beta chains from a single sample sequenced in a study of blood T cell repertoires in COVID-19. Libraries were prepared by immunoSEQ multiplex PCR; TCRdb keeps only in-frame clonotypes and omits some of them. The sample includes about 130,000 clones, more than 70% of them seen just once. Sequencing was done on a sample of peripheral blood. These receptors were taken from a woman in her fifties or sixties with acute or convalescent COVID-19.

The chain has TRBV19 and TRBJ1-1; 9 bases are a match to TRBD1. Germline V gene sequence: CDR1 LNHDA, CDR2 SQIVND (reference sequence). V shed 3 bases, J shed 8 bases, and the junction held 7 bases outside the gene matches. The CDR3 spans 14 residues. For the CDR3, the DNA is TGTGCCAGTAGTATGCCCCGGGACAGGGAGGAAGCTTTCTTT. Its protein is CASSMPRDREEAFF.

The chain recombines TRBV11-2 with TRBJ1-1; a possible D gene is TRBD1 (6 bases). V lost 2 bases, J lost 5 bases, and 12 bases lay in between. The CDR3 is 14 residues long. Germline lookup yields CDR1 SGHAT and CDR2 FQNNGV. CDR3 in amino acids: CASSLSYRVTEAFF. For the CDR3, the DNA is TGTGCCAGCAGCTTAAGCTACAGGGTAACTGAAGCTTTCTTT.

The chain uses TRBV19 and TRBJ2-2; D remains ambiguous. The CDR3 consists of 14 residues. The germline gives CDR1 LNHDA, CDR2 SQIVND (reference sequence). Trimming left V 6 bases short and J 1 base short, with 9 bases between. CDR3 protein: CASSLSKNTGELFF. In DNA, the CDR3 is TGTGCCAGTAGCCTCTCTAAGAACACCGGGGAGCTGTTTTTT.

This clone was seen once. The CDR3 region is CASSQPQTGRTEAFF. Written as DNA, the CDR3 is TGTGCCAGCAGCCAACCGCAGACAGGAAGGACTGAAGCTTTCTTT. V is TRBV6-5 and J is TRBJ1-1; D is possibly TRBD1 (6 bases). This CDR3 is built from 15 residues. V gave up 6 bases and J gave up 5 bases, with 19 bases separating them. Germline V gene data show CDR1 as MNHEY and CDR2 as SVGAGI.

CDR3 sequence: CASVRDGTSGNNEQFF. The CDR3 DNA follows: TGTGCCAGCGTTCGAGACGGGACTAGCGGAAACAATGAGCAGTTCTTC. This chain links TRBV2 with TRBJ2-1, with 11 positions matching TRBD2. The V and J ends lost 8 bases and 5 bases, in that order; junction bases with no gene match: 11. This CDR3 has 16 residues. The germline gives CDR1 SNHLY, CDR2 FYNNEI.

The chain recombines TRBV5-1 with TRBJ1-1; 8 bases match TRBD1. Germline loops: CDR1 SGHRS, CDR2 YFSETQ. The CDR3 length is 14 residues. V lost 2 bases, J lost 5 bases, and 5 bases stayed unmatched. CDR3 DNA sequence: TGCGCCAGCAGCTTACAGGGGGAGGGGACTGAAGCTTTCTTT. As protein: CASSLQGEGTEAFF.

V gene TRBV28 combines with J gene TRBJ1-2; D unresolved. V gave up 5 bases and J gave up 4 bases, with 14 bases separating them. CDR1 and CDR2 (germline): MDHEN, SYDVKM. The CDR3 totals 14 residues. The CDR3 here is CASSVESPFYGYTF. CDR3 in DNA: TGTGCCAGCAGTGTAGAGAGCCCGTTCTATGGCTACACCTTC.

CDR3 nucleotide sequence: TGTGCCAGCAGCCAAGCAAGGGGGCTCGGGGCCAACGTCCTGACTTTC. Encoded protein: CASSQARGLGANVLTF. The chain joins TRBV14 to TRBJ2-6; TRBD1 agrees at 7 bases. CDR1 and CDR2 (germline): SGHDN, FVKESK. J gave up 4 bases and V 1 base, and 4 bases lay outside the gene matches. This CDR3 spans 16 amino acids.

The table lists this clone with a count of one. The chain employs TRBV6-5 and TRBJ2-5; D possibly corresponds to TRBD1 (6 bases). Looked up from germline, CDR1 is MNHEY and CDR2 is SVGAGI. The CDR3 contains 15 residues. Trimming took off 0 bases at V and 4 bases at J, with 12 bases between the two ends. The CDR3 DNA is TGTGCCAGCAGTTACTCCCCAGGGGCGGGAGAGACCCAGTACTTC. This sequence encodes CASSYSPGAGETQYF.

The V and J genes are TRBV4-1 and TRBJ2-7, with 11 bases identical to TRBD2. J lost 4 bases, V lost 1 base, and 9 bases had no gene match. CDR1 and CDR2 (germline): MGHRA, YSYEKL. The CDR3 loop spans 17 amino acids. CDR3 amino acids: CASSQVALAGEEYEQYF. The CDR3 coding sequence is TGCGCCAGCAGCCAAGTTGCACTAGCGGGAGAAGAATACGAGCAGTACTTC.

This clone came up once. The V gene is TRBV24-1, the J gene TRBJ1-6; 9 nucleotides line up with TRBD1. The germline V gene has CDR1 KGHDR and CDR2 SFDVKD. This CDR3 spans 15 amino acids. J gave up 6 bases and V 7 bases, and 6 bases lay outside the gene matches. The CDR3 reads CATSPGQGLNSPLHF. CDR3 nucleotide sequence: TGTGCCACCAGCCCGGGACAGGGACTTAATTCACCCCTCCACTTT.

The V call is TRBV2, the J call TRBJ1-1, with D perhaps TRBD1 (5 bases). The CDR3 is 12 residues long. Germline CDR1 is SNHLY and CDR2 is FYNNEI. V gave up 3 bases and J gave up 11 bases, with 13 bases separating them. For the CDR3, the DNA is TGTGCCAGCAGTGACAGGGCAGTTGGGGCTTTCTTT. It yields the protein CASSDRAVGAFF.

This chain uses TRBV28 with TRBJ1-1; the D gene is possibly TRBD1 (6 bases). The V gene lost 5 bases and the J gene lost 1 base, with 14 bases spanning the gap. CDR1 and CDR2 (germline): MDHEN, SYDVKM. CDR3 length: 15 amino acids. The CDR3 sequence: CASSTAGGANTEAFF. The DNA for the CDR3 is TGTGCCAGCAGTACCGCCGGGGGGGCGAACACTGAAGCTTTCTTT.

The chain joins TRBV19 to TRBJ2-3; unclear D gene. The V gene's germline CDR1 is LNHDA and CDR2 SQIVND (reference sequence). CDR3 length: 15 amino acids. Trimming left V 6 bases short and J 2 bases short, with 15 bases between. The CDR3 here is CASSFRPPDTDTQYF. CDR3 bases: TGTGCCAGTAGCTTCAGGCCCCCGGACACAGATACGCAGTATTTT.

This chain uses TRBV7-8 with TRBJ2-7; 12 nucleotides line up with TRBD1. CDR3 length equals 14 residues. The germline V gene has CDR1 SGHVS and CDR2 FQNEAQ. The trim removed 4 bases at V and 4 bases at J, leaving 2 bases unmatched. This chain's CDR3 is CASSWGQGAYEQYV. In nucleotides, the CDR3 is TGTGCCAGCAGCTGGGGACAGGGGGCTTACGAGCAGTACGTC.

The gene calls are TRBV12-3 or TRBV12-4 and TRBJ1-2; D remains ambiguous. Trimming left V 2 bases short and J 2 bases short, with 6 bases between. The CDR3 totals 13 residues. CDR3: CASSLTQNYGYTF. The CDR3 nucleotides are TGTGCCAGCAGTTTAACACAGAACTATGGCTACACCTTC.

This chain connects TRBV19 to TRBJ1-5, with TRBD1 matching 8 bases. V was clipped by 6 bases and J by 5 bases; unmatched bases: 6. The CDR3 sequence is 14 residues long. Germline CDR1 and CDR2: LNHDA and SQIVND (reference sequence). Here the CDR3 reads CASRGGTGDQPQHF. In nucleotides, the CDR3 is TGTGCCAGTAGAGGGGGGACAGGCGATCAGCCCCAGCATTTT.

The chain links TRBV6-5 to TRBJ1-1; D gene ambiguous. Germline-derived CDR1 and CDR2 are MNHEY and SVGAGI. Trimming took off 2 bases at V and 6 bases at J, with 10 bases between the two ends. CDR3 length: 13 amino acids. The CDR3 bases are TGTGCCAGCAGTTACAGTTCGGGTGCTGAAGCTTTCTTT. Protein sequence: CASSYSSGAEAFF.

CDR3 in amino acids: CASSLATGGNYGYTF. CDR3 nucleotide sequence: TGTGCCAGCAGCTTAGCGACAGGGGGTAACTATGGCTACACCTTC. The V gene is TRBV11-2, the J gene TRBJ1-2; TRBD1 matches 9 bases. With V trimmed by 1 base and J by 1 base, 1 base remained unmatched. This CDR3 is 15 amino acids long. CDR1 SGHAT and CDR2 FQNNGV come from the germline V gene.

The chain is built from TRBV5-4 and TRBJ1-1; D may be TRBD1 (6 bases). V was trimmed by 6 bases and J by 1 base, leaving 10 bases between them. The CDR3 has 13 residues. Germline V CDR1 and CDR2: SGHNT, YYREEE (reference sequence). DNA of the CDR3: TGTGCCAGCACCCTAGGGGGGAACACTGAAGCTTTCTTT. Translation gives CASTLGGNTEAFF.

The rearrangement joins TRBV28 to TRBJ2-5; D is possibly TRBD2 (6 bases). The CDR3 has 13 residues. Germline V gene sequence: CDR1 MDHEN, CDR2 SYDVKM. Trimming left V 10 bases short and J 1 base short, with 13 bases between. The CDR3 region is CAIAGTGQETQYF. For the CDR3, the DNA is TGTGCCATCGCCGGGACTGGCCAAGAGACCCAGTACTTC.

The chain couples TRBV6-2 or TRBV6-3 to TRBJ1-2; D is possibly TRBD1 (5 bases). The V gene lost 2 bases and the J gene lost 3 bases, with 16 bases spanning the gap. The CDR3 totals 16 residues. CDR1 MNHEY and CDR2 SVGEGT come from the germline V gene. The CDR3 spells CASSYNSLIGDYGYTF. DNA of the CDR3: TGTGCCAGCAGTTACAATAGTCTCATAGGGGACTATGGCTACACCTTC.

The V call is TRBV7-9, the J call TRBJ1-4, with 7 bases that match TRBD1. This CDR3 spans 17 amino acids. V lost 4 bases and J lost 2; bases outside the gene matches: 10. Germline-derived CDR1 and CDR2 are SEHNR and FQNEAQ (reference sequence). CDR3 loop: CASSYQQGPGTNEKLFF. The CDR3 nucleotides are TGTGCCAGCAGCTACCAACAGGGGCCCGGGACTAATGAAAAACTGTTTTTT.

This clone was seen only once. Germline and junction disagree at one end, which may indicate a read error. The genes are TRBV7-9 and TRBJ1-1, with unresolved D. CDR1 and CDR2 (germline): SEHNR, FQNEAQ (reference sequence). This CDR3 has 14 residues. As DNA, the CDR3 is TGTGTCAGCAGCTTAGTCAAGAGGAAGACTGAAGCTTTCTTT. The encoded protein is CVSSLVKRKTEAFF.

This clone was recorded once. V and J are TRBV6-1 and TRBJ2-7, with 11 bases aligning to TRBD2. CDR3 length equals 15 residues. Germline V lookup: CDR1 MNHNS, CDR2 SASEGT. Unmatched junction bases numbered 3, after V lost 4 bases and J lost 1 base. The CDR3 is CASSATSGTSYEQYV. The CDR3 DNA is TGTGCCAGCAGTGCGACTAGCGGGACTTCCTACGAGCAGTACGTC.

The chain links TRBV6-6 to TRBJ1-2; 8 bases are shared with TRBD1. V was pared by 4 bases and J by 3 bases, with 7 bases of the junction left unmatched. Germline lookup yields CDR1 MNHNY and CDR2 SVGAGI (reference sequence). This CDR3 has 15 amino acids. The CDR3 is CASSWGTGSDYGYTF. DNA for the CDR3: TGTGCCAGCAGTTGGGGGACAGGATCGGACTATGGCTACACCTTC.

This clone was observed once. The chain uses TRBV3-1 (or the pseudogene TRBV3-2) and TRBJ2-5, with 15 bases fitting TRBD2. CDR1 LGHDT and CDR2 YNNKEL come from the germline V gene (reference sequence). Trimming removed 0 bases from V and 5 bases from J; junction bases left unmatched: 13. The CDR3 spans 20 residues. CDR3 DNA: TGTGCCAGCAGCCAAGAAGGTGGACTAGCGGGAGGGCCAAGCTATGAGACCCAGTACTTC. This gives the protein CASSQEGGLAGGPSYETQYF.

This clone was seen just once. The CDR3 reads CASRFGTGDNSPLHF. The CDR3 DNA reads TGTGCCAGCCGTTTCGGGACAGGGGATAATTCACCCCTCCACTTT. The J gene is TRBJ1-6, the V gene TRBV19, with 10 bases matching TRBD1. V dropped 9 bases and J dropped 5; count of bases not matched to a gene: 7. Germline CDR1 is LNHDA and CDR2 is SQIVND (reference sequence). The CDR3 has 15 residues.

The chain joins TRBV27 to TRBJ1-5; tentative D call: TRBD1 (6 bases). The V end lost 1 base, the J end lost 11 bases, and 18 bases lay between the germline ends. Germline V gene data show CDR1 as MNHEY and CDR2 as SMNVEV (reference sequence). The CDR3 has 15 amino acids. CDR3 sequence: CASSLLGQGPLAQHF. CDR3 in DNA: TGTGCCAGCAGTTTATTAGGGCAGGGGCCCTTGGCCCAGCATTTT.

The chain joins TRBV19 to TRBJ2-7; 9 positions match TRBD1. This CDR3 region has 14 residues. The trim removed 8 bases at V and 2 bases at J, leaving 7 bases unmatched. Germline lookup yields CDR1 LNHDA and CDR2 SQIVND (reference sequence). CDR3 DNA sequence: TGTGCCAGTGGGGGGACAGGGTCGGCCTACGAGCAGTACTTC. This sequence encodes CASGGTGSAYEQYF.

This chain links TRBV5-6 with TRBJ1-2, with D perhaps TRBD1 (5 bases). V lost 0 bases, J lost 3 bases, and 12 bases lay in between. Germline CDR1 is SGHDT and CDR2 is YYEEEE. The CDR3 is 15 residues long. Here the CDR3 reads CASSLVQTGDYGYTF. CDR3 DNA sequence: TGTGCCAGCAGCTTGGTACAGACGGGGGACTATGGCTACACCTTC. Looking up the rest from reference TRBV5-6 and TRBJ1-2 gives the full variable domain: DAGVTQSPTHLIKTRGQQVTLRCSPKSGHDTVSWYQQALGQGPQFIFQYYEEEERQRGNFPDRFSGHQFPNYSSELNVNALLLGDSALYLCASSLVQTGDYGYTFGSGTRLTVV.

The chain employs TRBV2 and TRBJ2-7; 10 bases match TRBD2. The germline V gene encodes CDR1 SNHLY and CDR2 FYNNEI. Trimming cost V 7 bases and J 2 bases; bases outside gene matches: 5. This CDR3 has 14 amino acids. DNA of the CDR3: TGTGCCAGCACTAGCGGGAGAAGCACCTACGAGCAGTACTTC. Its translation is CASTSGRSTYEQYF. Filled out from reference TRBV2 and TRBJ2-7, the complete variable domain reads EPEVTQTPSHQVTQMGQEVILRCVPISNHLYFYWYRQILGQKVEFLVSFYNNEISEKSEIFDDQFSVERPDGSNFTLKIRSTKLEDSAMYFCASTSGRSTYEQYFGPGTRLTVT.